This T cell receptor (beta chain) was recorded in a study of shared clonotypes between healthy human individuals. Across the whole study: Researchers drew samples from a couple of women and a few men aged 18 to 49.

Researchers ran the assay at a deep level. Several immunoSEQ plates received, in even portions, the genomic DNA of each subset. For sorted subsets, 150 to 200 ng DNA per replicate equaled about 31,000 T cell genomes. The assay was immunoSEQ multiplex PCR, and TCRdb's table has in-frame clones only and misses some. The sample holds 2 million to 2.5 million clones, over 85% seen once. Germline V CDR1 and CDR2: MGHRA, YSYEKL. The V end lost 2 bases, the J end lost 0 bases, and 22 bases lay between the germline ends. This CDR3 comprises 19 residues. This clone was recorded only once. The J gene is TRBJ1-2, the V gene TRBV4-1, with D unclear. The sequence derives from a man aged 18 to 30 in good health. Some clones in this sample may be carry-over from other donors' samples. Material: naive CD4+ T cells from PBMCs. This sample's subset: CD45RA+ positively selected. CDR3 in amino acids: CASSQNRGGRGRTNYGYTF. CDR3 DNA: TGCGCCAGCAGCCAAAACCGGGGAGGGAGAGGAAGGACTAACTATGGCTACACCTTC.